The present TCR beta chain was sequenced within a study of T cells in Graves' hyperthyroidism and ophthalmopathy. Across the whole study: Peripheral blood was drawn at first diagnosis, prior to all treatment. Study findings and constraints: Expanded thyroid clonotypes (above 0.001) were mostly also found in blood.

What was amplified from RNA transcripts were TCR beta CDR3 regions. The study used the HTBI primer set for a first-round RT-PCR of the TCR CDR3. TCRdb itself ran the multiplex PCR reads through MiXCR, one entry per CDR3 protein. The data hold fewer than 450,000 distinct CDR3 sequences, with over 13% observed a single time. The V gene's germline CDR1 is LNHDA and CDR2 SQIVND (reference sequence). V trimming: 6 bases; J trimming: 3 bases; junction bases outside the gene matches: 5. CDR3 length: 14 residues. Not enrolled were patients with uncontrolled infection, other autoimmune disease, pregnancy or lactation. Diagnoses were made from clinical symptoms, serum measures (thyroxine and TRAb), thyroid ultrasound and orbital computed tomography. As to this clonotype: Its cognate antigen is unknown.

This sequence joins TRBV19 and TRBJ2-5, with 9 bases lining up with TRBD1. The sample comprised blood. The TCR was taken from a man aged 50-60 years with Graves' ophthalmopathy. Written as DNA, the CDR3 is TGTGCCAGTAGCATAACAGGGGGCAAAGAGACCCAGTACTTC. It encodes CASSITGGKETQYF.